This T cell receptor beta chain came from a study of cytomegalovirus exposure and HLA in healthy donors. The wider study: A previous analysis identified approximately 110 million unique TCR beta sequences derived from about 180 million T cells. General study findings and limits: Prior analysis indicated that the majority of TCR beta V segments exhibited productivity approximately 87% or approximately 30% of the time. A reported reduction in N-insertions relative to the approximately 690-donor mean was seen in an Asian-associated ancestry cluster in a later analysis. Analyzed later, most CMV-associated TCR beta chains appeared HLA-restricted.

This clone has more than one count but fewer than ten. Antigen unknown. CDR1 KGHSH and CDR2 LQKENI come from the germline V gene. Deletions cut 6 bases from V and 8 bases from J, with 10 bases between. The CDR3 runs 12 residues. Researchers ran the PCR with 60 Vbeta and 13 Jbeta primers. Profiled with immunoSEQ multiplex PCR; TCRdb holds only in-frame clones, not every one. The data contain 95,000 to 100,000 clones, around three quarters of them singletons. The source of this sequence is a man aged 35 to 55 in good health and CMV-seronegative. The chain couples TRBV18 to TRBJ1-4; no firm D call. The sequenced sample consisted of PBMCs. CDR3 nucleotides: TGTGCCAGCTCCCGGATCGGGGAAAAACTGTTTTTT. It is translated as CASSRIGEKLFF. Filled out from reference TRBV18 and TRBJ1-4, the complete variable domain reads NAGVMQNPRHLVRRRGQEARLRCSPMKGHSHVYWYRQLPEEGLKFMVYLQKENIIDESGMPKERFSAEFPKEGPSILRIQQVVRGDSAAYFCASSRIGEKLFFGSGTQLSVL.